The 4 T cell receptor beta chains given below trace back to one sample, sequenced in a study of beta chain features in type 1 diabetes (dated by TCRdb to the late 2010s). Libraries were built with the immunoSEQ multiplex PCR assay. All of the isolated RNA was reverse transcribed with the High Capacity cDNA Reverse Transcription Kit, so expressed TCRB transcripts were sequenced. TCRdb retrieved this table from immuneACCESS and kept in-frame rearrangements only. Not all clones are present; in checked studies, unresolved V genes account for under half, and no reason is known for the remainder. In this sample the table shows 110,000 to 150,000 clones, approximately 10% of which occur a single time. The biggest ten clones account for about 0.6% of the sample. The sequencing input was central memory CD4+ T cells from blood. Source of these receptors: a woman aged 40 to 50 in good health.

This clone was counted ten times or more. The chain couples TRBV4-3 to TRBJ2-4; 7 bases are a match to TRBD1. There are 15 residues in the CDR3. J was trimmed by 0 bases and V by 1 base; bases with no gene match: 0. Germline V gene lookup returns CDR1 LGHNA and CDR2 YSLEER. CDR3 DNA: TGCGCCAGCAGCCAAGGGACAGGAGCCAAAAACATTCAGTACTTC. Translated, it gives CASSQGTGAKNIQYF.

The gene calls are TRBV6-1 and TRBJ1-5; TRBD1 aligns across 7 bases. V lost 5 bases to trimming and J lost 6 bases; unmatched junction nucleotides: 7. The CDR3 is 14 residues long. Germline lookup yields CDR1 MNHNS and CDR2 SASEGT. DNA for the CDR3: TGTGCCAGCAGTAAAGGGGGCACAGGTCAGCCCCAGCATTTT. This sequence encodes CASSKGGTGQPQHF.

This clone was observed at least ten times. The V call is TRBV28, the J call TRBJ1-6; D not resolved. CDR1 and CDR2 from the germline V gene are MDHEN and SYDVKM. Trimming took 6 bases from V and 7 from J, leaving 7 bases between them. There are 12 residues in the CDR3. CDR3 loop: CASSQANSPLHF. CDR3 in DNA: TGTGCCAGCAGCCAGGCAAATTCACCCCTCCACTTT.

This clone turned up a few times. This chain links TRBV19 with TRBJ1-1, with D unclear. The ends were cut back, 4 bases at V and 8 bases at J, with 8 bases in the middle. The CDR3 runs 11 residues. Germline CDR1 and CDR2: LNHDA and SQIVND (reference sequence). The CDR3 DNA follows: TGTGCCAGTAGTAGTACACCAGAAGCTTTCTTT. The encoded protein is CASSSTPEAFF.